A single TCR beta chain is shown here with its context. This specimen comes from a study of pediatric ulcerative colitis. The V and J ends lost 2 bases and 3 bases, in that order; junction bases with no gene match: 4. From germline, CDR1 is MDHEN and CDR2 SYDVKM. The CDR3 totals 14 residues. Sequenced by immunoSEQ multiplex PCR; TCRdb stores in-frame clones only, minus some. Of 64,000 or so clones in the sample, 77% were seen once. Sample: blood. The TCR sequence derives from a boy aged 10-17 years with moderate ulcerative colitis. The rearrangement joins TRBV28 to TRBJ2-7; 7 nucleotides match TRBD1. Here the CDR3 reads CASSLGDSFYEQYF. The CDR3 region has the DNA TGTGCCAGCAGTTTAGGGGACAGTTTCTACGAGCAGTACTTC.